This T cell receptor beta chain was obtained from a study of CD8 T cells in Susac syndrome. Whole-study findings and limits: The study's TCR sequencing and HLA analysis covered a relatively small number of individuals, and the study acknowledged this.

Random hexamers were used to reverse transcribe the RNA input (roughly 0.5 to 1 ug). Across 54 Vbeta and 13 Jbeta, TCR beta CDR3 was amplified with immunoSEQ multiplex PCR. Each CDR3 protein is one row after TCRdb ran MiXCR on the immunoSEQ multiplex PCR reads. The sample yields about 250,000 distinct CDR3 sequences, 93% seen once. FACS enriched CD8+ TEMRA cells, while bulk CD8+ and CD4+ were negatively isolated. A note on this clonotype: The antigen remains undetermined.

This sequence was found in a human donor with multiple sclerosis. The material sequenced was CD4+ T cells from PBMCs.

DNA of the CDR3: TGCGCCAGCAGCCAAGGTAGACGGACGGCCTATGGCTACACCTTC. Encoded protein: CASSQGRRTAYGYTF. The rearrangement uses TRBV4-1 and TRBJ1-2; D is undetermined. The CDR3 contains 15 residues. The V end lost 1 base, the J end lost 4 bases, and 13 bases lay between the germline ends. CDR1 and CDR2 (germline): MGHRA, YSYEKL.